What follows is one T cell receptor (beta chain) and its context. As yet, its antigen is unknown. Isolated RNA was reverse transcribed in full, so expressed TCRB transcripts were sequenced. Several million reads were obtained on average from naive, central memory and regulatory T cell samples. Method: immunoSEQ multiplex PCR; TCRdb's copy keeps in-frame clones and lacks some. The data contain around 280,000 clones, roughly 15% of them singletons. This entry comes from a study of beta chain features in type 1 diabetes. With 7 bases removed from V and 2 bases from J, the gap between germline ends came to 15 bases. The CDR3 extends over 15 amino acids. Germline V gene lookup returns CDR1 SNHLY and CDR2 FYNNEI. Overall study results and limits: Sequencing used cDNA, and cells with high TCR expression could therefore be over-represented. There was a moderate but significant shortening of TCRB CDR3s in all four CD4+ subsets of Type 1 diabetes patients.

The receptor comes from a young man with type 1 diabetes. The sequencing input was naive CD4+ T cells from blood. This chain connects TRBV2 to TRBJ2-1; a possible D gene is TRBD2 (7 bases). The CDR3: CASKFMGGPYNEQFF. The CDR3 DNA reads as TGTGCCAGCAAGTTTATGGGGGGGCCCTACAATGAGCAGTTCTTC.